This T cell receptor (beta chain) is from a study of OX40 agonist ivuxolimab in advanced cancers. On the study more broadly: Patients were treated with ivuxolimab, an agonistic anti-OX40 (CD134) antibody.

For this clone: The antigen is undetermined.

Study results and limitations: Both blood CD4+ and CD8+ T cells showed clonal growth by week 6 at 0.1 to 3.0 mg/kg.

Unmatched junction bases numbered 7, after V lost 4 bases and J lost 4 bases. The CDR3 has 15 amino acids. The germline CDR1 and CDR2 sequences are SGHAT and FQNNGV. Data came from immunoSEQ multiplex PCR; TCRdb stores just in-frame clones and leaves some out. The sample contains approximately 70,000 clones, about 91% of which appear only once. Sequencing used CD4+ or CD8+ T cells sorted from blood, obtained in a trial of the OX40 agonist ivuxolimab. The sequence came from an adult with an advanced solid tumor such as melanoma, head and neck, liver or kidney cancer. This rearrangement joins TRBV11-2 to TRBJ2-1; 7 positions agree with TRBD2. As DNA, the CDR3 is TGTGCCAGCAGCTCCACCGGGACTACTTACAATGAGCAGTTCTTC. Its translation is CASSSTGTTYNEQFF. The whole variable domain, remainder taken from reference TRBV11-2 and TRBJ2-1, is EAGVAQSPRYKIIEKRQSVAFWCNPISGHATLYWYQQILGQGPKLLIQFQNNGVVDDSQLPKDRFSAERLKGVDSTLKIQPAKLEDSAVYLCASSSTGTTYNEQFFGPGTRLTVL.